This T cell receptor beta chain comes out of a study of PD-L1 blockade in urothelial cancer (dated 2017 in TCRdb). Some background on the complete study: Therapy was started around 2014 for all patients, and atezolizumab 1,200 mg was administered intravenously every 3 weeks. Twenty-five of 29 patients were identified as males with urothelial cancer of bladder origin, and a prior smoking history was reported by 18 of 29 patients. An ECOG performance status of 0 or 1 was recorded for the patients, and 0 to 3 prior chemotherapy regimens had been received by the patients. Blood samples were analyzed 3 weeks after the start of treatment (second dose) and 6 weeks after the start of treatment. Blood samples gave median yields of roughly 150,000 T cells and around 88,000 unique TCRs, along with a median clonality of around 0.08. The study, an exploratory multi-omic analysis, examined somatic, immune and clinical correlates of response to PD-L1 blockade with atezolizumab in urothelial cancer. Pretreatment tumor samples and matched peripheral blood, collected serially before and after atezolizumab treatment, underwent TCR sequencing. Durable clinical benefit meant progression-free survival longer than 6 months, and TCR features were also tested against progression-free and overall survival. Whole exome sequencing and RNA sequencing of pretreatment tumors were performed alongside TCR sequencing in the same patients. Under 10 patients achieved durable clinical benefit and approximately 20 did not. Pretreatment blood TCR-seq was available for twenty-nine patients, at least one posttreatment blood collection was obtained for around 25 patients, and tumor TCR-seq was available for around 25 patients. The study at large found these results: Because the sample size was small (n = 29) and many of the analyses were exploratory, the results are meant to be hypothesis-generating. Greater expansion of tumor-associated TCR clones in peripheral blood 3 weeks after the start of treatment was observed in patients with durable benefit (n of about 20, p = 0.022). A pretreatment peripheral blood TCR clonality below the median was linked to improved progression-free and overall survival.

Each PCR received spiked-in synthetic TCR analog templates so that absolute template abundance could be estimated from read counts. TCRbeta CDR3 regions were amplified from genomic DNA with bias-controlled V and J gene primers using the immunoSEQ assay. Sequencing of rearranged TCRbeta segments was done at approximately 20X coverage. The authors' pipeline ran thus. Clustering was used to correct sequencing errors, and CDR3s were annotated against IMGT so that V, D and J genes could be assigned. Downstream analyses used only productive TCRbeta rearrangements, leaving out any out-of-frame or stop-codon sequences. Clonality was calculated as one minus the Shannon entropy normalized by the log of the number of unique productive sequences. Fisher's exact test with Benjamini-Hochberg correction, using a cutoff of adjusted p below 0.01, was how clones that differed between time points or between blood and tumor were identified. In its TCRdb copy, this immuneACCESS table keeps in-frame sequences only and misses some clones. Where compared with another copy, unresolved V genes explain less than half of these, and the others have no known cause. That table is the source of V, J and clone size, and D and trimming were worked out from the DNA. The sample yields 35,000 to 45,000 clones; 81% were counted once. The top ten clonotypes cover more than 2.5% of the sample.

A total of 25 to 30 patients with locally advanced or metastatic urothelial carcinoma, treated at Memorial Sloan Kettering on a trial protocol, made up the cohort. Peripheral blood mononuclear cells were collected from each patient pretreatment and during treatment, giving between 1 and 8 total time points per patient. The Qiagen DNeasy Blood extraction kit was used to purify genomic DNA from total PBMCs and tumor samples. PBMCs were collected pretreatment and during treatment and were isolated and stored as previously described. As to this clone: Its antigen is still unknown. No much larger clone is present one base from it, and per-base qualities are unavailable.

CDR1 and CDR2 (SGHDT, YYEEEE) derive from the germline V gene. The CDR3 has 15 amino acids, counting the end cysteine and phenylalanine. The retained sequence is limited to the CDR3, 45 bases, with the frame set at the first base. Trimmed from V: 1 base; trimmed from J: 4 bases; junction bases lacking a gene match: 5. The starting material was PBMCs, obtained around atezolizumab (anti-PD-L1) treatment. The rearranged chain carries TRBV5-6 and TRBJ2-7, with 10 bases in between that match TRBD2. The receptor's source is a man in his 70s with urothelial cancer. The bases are TGTGCCAGCAGCTTGACTAGCGGGGTTTTTTACGAGCAGTACTTC. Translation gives CASSLTSGVFYEQYF.